The 6 T cell receptor beta chains below all came from one sample that was sequenced in a study of regulatory T cells in long-lasting Graves disease. As for time point: newly diagnosed GD, antithyroid drugs for less than 3 months. The TCR library used RNA extracted from PBMCs. Assembly of TCR beta libraries relied on iRepertoire HTBI primers together with Arm-PCR of CDR3 regions. A single record per CDR3 protein comes from TCRdb applying MiXCR to the multiplex PCR reads. Counted here are 300,000 to 400,000 distinct CDR3 sequences, over 15% occurring once; the ten biggest clones make up around 37%. The source was peripheral blood mononuclear cells (PBMCs), collected at new diagnosis, from a patient treated with antithyroid drugs. These receptors were taken from a female donor with Graves disease.

This rearrangement joins TRBV6-9 to TRBJ2-3; 10 bases match TRBD2. Trimming cost V 3 bases and J 6 bases; bases outside gene matches: 6. Germline assignment: CDR1 MNHGY and CDR2 SVAAGI. The length of the CDR3 is 15 residues. The CDR3 spells CASSYSSGRSDTQYF. The CDR3 nucleotides read TGTGCCAGCAGTTACTCTAGCGGGAGATCGGATACGCAGTATTTT.

Ten or more counts support this clonotype. The chain employs TRBV9 and TRBJ2-1; D might be TRBD2 (5 bases). This CDR3 comprises 14 residues. With 0 bases removed from V and 1 base from J, the gap between germline ends came to 5 bases. Germline CDR1 and CDR2: SGDLS and YYNGEE. In nucleotides, the CDR3 is TGTGCCAGCAGCGTAGGAGGGTCCTACAATGAGCAGTTCTTC. Translation gives CASSVGGSYNEQFF.

This clonotype has more than one count but fewer than ten. The chain is built from TRBV12-3 or TRBV12-4 and TRBJ1-1, with a tentative D call TRBD1 (5 bases). This CDR3 region has 14 residues. Trimming left V 5 bases short and J 1 base short, with 11 bases between. Written as DNA, the CDR3 is TGTGCCAGCAGTCCCCGGGGGGGGAACACTGAAGCTTTCTTT. Protein product: CASSPRGGNTEAFF.

The sample holds a few counts of this clonotype. The chain recombines TRBV19 with TRBJ1-4; 8 nucleotides match TRBD1. The ends lost 4 bases at V and 3 bases at J; junction bases unmatched: 7. In germline, CDR1 is LNHDA, CDR2 SQIVND (reference sequence). The CDR3 spans 16 residues. DNA of the CDR3: TGTGCCAGTAGTAGGACAGGGAAACCAGCTAATGAAAAACTGTTTTTT. Its protein is CASSRTGKPANEKLFF.

This clonotype was seen many times. The chain uses TRBV12-3 or TRBV12-4 and TRBJ2-5; 7 positions match TRBD2. The V segment lost 5 bases and the J segment 4 bases; nucleotides outside the gene matches: 7. The CDR3 contains 14 residues. The CDR3 nucleotides are TGTGCCAGCAGTCCCTGGACTAGTGGAGAGACCCAGTACTTC. Amino acid sequence: CASSPWTSGETQYF.

This clonotype was counted ten times or more. V gene TRBV5-1 combines with J gene TRBJ2-1, with 9 bases that match TRBD2. Losses at the gene ends were 2 bases for V and 5 bases for J; bases not matched to a gene: 5. The length of the CDR3 is 15 residues. Germline V gene data show CDR1 as SGHRS and CDR2 as YFSETQ. The CDR3 DNA follows: TGCGCCAGCAGCTTTAGCGGGAGCGGCAACAATGAGCAGTTCTTC. Translation: CASSFSGSGNNEQFF. The whole variable domain, remainder taken from reference TRBV5-1 and TRBJ2-1, is KAGVTQTPRYLIKTRGQQVTLSCSPISGHRSVSWYQQTPGQGLQFLFEYFSETQRNKGNFPGRFSGRQFSNSRSEMNVSTLELGDSALYLCASSFSGSGNNEQFFGPGTRLTVL.